A selection of T cell receptor beta chains follows, all from one sample in a study of blood T cells in healthy people across ages. MiXCR was run by TCRdb on the 5' RACE reads, yielding one entry per CDR3 protein. The table lists over 600,000 distinct CDR3 sequences, 40% to 45% of them singletons. The specimen was blood. All receptors come from a man aged 80 or over in good health. The CDR3 runs from the conserved cysteine through the conserved F or W. D genes are given only for firm matches. Not every row has a clone size; where given, it reads once, few, many or a size class.

clone_size,v_call,d_call,j_call,cdr3_nt,cdr3_aa
NA,TRBV7-2,TRBD2,TRBJ2-3,TGTGCCAGCAGCCATCGACTAGCGGTGACAGATACGCAGTATTTT,CASSHRLAVTDTQYF
few,TRBV29-1,TRBD2,TRBJ2-3,TGCAGCGTACGGGAGACTAGCGGCGGCACAGATGCGCAGTATTTT,CSVRETSGGTDAQYF
NA,TRBV7-2,NA,TRBJ1-1,TGTGCCAGCAGCCCGGTGGCTGAAGCTTTCTTT,CASSPVAEAFF
NA,TRBV7-4,NA,TRBJ1-4,TGTGCCAGCAGACCTATAACAACTAATGAAAAACTGTTTTTT,CASRPITTNEKLFF
many,TRBV12-3/TRBV12-4,NA,TRBJ1-2,TGTGCCAGCAGTTTGAGCTCGGCCAGGGACTATGGCTACACCTTC,CASSLSSARDYGYTF
few,TRBV19,TRBD1,TRBJ1-2,TGTGCCAGTAGTACCTTAACAGGGGGGAAGAACTATGGCTACACCTTC,CASSTLTGGKNYGYTF
few,TRBV4-3,TRBD2,TRBJ2-5,TGCGCCAGCAGCCAAGATTTTTCGGGAGGGCAAGAGACCCAGTACTTC,CASSQDFSGGQETQYF
few,TRBV2,TRBD1,TRBJ2-6,TGTGCCAGCAGCCGGGACAGGACGAACTCTGGGGCCAACGTCCTGACTTTC,CASSRDRTNSGANVLTF
NA,TRBV6-5,TRBD2,TRBJ2-1,TGTGCCAGCCAAGCGGGACGGCTAGGCAATGAGCAGTTCTTC,CASQAGRLGNEQFF
NA,TRBV7-2,TRBD2,TRBJ2-1,TGTGCCAGCACGCGGGAGTACTCCTACAATGAGCAGTTCTTC,CASTREYSYNEQFF
NA,TRBV6-2/TRBV6-3,NA,TRBJ1-2,TGTGCCAGCGGAAGAGACGTCTACACCTTC,CASGRDVYTF
few,TRBV24-1,NA,TRBJ2-5,TGTGCCACCAGTGATGCGAGGACAAGCCAAGAGACCCAGTACTTC,CATSDARTSQETQYF
NA,TRBV30,NA,TRBJ2-1,TGTGCCTGGAGTATCCGGGACTCGACCTACAATGAGCAGTTCTTC,CAWSIRDSTYNEQFF
NA,TRBV25-1,TRBD2,TRBJ2-2,TGTGCCAGCAGTGAATCGGGACTAGCGGGCACCGGGGAGCTGTTTTTT,CASSESGLAGTGELFF
NA,TRBV28,TRBD2,TRBJ2-5,TGTGCCAGCAGCCATCCGGGACTAGCAGGAGAGACCCAGTACTTC,CASSHPGLAGETQYF
NA,TRBV27,NA,TRBJ2-3,TGTGCCAGCAGGAGGGGCGGGAGCACAGATACGCAGTATTTT,CASRRGGSTDTQYF
few,TRBV7-9,NA,TRBJ1-2,TGTGCCAGCAGCTGGGACCCCCTGTATGGCTACACCTTC,CASSWDPLYGYTF
once,TRBV12-3/TRBV12-4,TRBD1,TRBJ1-2,TGTGCCGGCACTTCCTCCGGGACAGGGAATCCCCATGGCTACACCTTC,CAGTSSGTGNPHGYTF
once,TRBV6-5,TRBD2,TRBJ2-5,TGTGCCAGCAGTTACTCGAGAGGGCTAGCGGGAGGCCAAGAGACCCAGTACTTC,CASSYSRGLAGGQETQYF
once,TRBV5-4,TRBD2,TRBJ2-7,TGTGCCAGCAGCATGGCGGTACTAGCGGGAGCCTACGAGCAGTACTTC,CASSMAVLAGAYEQYF
few,TRBV4-3,TRBD2,TRBJ2-3,TGCGCCAGCAGCCAAGTTCTAGCGGGAGGGCCAAGCACAGATACGCAGTATTTT,CASSQVLAGGPSTDTQYF
NA,TRBV6-2/TRBV6-3,TRBD1,TRBJ2-1,TGTGCCAGCCGAACCCCCATTAGACAGGGTCCTGAGCAGTTCTTC,CASRTPIRQGPEQFF
once,TRBV5-1,NA,TRBJ2-2,TGCGCCAGCAGCTTGTTAGGGACGAACACCGGGGAGCTGTTTTTT,CASSLLGTNTGELFF
many,TRBV11-1,TRBD1,TRBJ2-5,TGTGCCAGCAGCTGGGGACAGGGGGAGACCCAGTACTTC,CASSWGQGETQYF
NA,TRBV6-2/TRBV6-3,TRBD2,TRBJ2-3,TGTGCCAGCAGTTCTTTGACTAGCGGAGGATTATATACGCAGTATTTT,CASSSLTSGGLYTQYF
many,TRBV6-1,NA,TRBJ2-1,TGTGCCAGCAGAGCCAGGGCGAACATCAATGAGCAGTTCTTC,CASRARANINEQFF
many,TRBV4-3,NA,TRBJ1-4,TGCGCCAGCAGCCAAAAAGGAGGCGGGGCTCGGAATGAAAAACTGTTTTTT,CASSQKGGGARNEKLFF
NA,TRBV25-1,NA,TRBJ2-3,TGTGCCAGCAGTGACGACCCCCCGGCCGGGCACCGCACAGATACGCAGTATTTT,CASSDDPPAGHRTDTQYF
NA,TRBV7-9,NA,TRBJ1-5,TGTGCCAGCGCAGAGGGTCGACGGGGTAGCAATCAGCCCCAGCATTTT,CASAEGRRGSNQPQHF
few,TRBV4-1,TRBD2,TRBJ2-2,TGCGCCAGCAGCCCAGGGACTAGCGGGGGGGCGAACACCGGGGAGCTGTTTTTT,CASSPGTSGGANTGELFF
NA,TRBV6-1,TRBD2,TRBJ2-1,TGTGCTAGCTACGCCAGGACTAGCGGGCTAAATGAGCAGTTCTTC,CASYARTSGLNEQFF
NA,TRBV28,TRBD2,TRBJ2-7,TGTGCCAGCAGCCCACCTCCGGGACTAGCGCAACCCTACCCTCACCAGCAGTACTTC,CASSPPPGLAQPYPHQQYF
NA,TRBV7-2,NA,TRBJ1-2,TGTGCCAGCAGCCCCCGGACGAGACCCTATGGCTACACCTTC,CASSPRTRPYGYTF
NA,TRBV20-1,NA,TRBJ1-1,TGCAGTGCCCACAATCGATGGAACACTGAAGCTTTCTTT,CSAHNRWNTEAFF
NA,TRBV7-2,NA,TRBJ1-2,TGTGCCAGCAGCTTAGAAGGGGACGGGGTGAGGGGCTACACCTTC,CASSLEGDGVRGYTF
NA,TRBV6-7,NA,TRBJ1-5,TGTGCCAGCAGTTACCCGGCCCCTGGAACGGGAAGCAATCAGCCCCAGCATTTT,CASSYPAPGTGSNQPQHF
NA,TRBV20-1,NA,TRBJ2-7,TGCAGTGCTGGACTGATTTCCTACGAGCAGTACTTC,CSAGLISYEQYF
NA,TRBV2,NA,TRBJ2-5,TGTGCCAGCAGTGAACGGGGGATCCTCAGGGAGACCCAGTACTTC,CASSERGILRETQYF
few,TRBV7-6,TRBD2,TRBJ2-7,TGTGCCAGCACCTCCGGACTAGCGGGGGGCGGCGAGCAGTACTTC,CASTSGLAGGGEQYF
NA,TRBV19,TRBD2,TRBJ2-1,TGTGCCAGTAGTCCGTCGAGCGGGGATTATTACGAGCAGTTCTTC,CASSPSSGDYYEQFF
few,TRBV10-3,NA,TRBJ2-5,TGTGCCATCAGAGTAGGGACGGGAGAGACCCAGTACTTC,CAIRVGTGETQYF
NA,TRBV20-1,TRBD1,TRBJ1-6,TGCAGTGCTAGAGATCCCGGACAGGGGCCAACCCTCCACTTT,CSARDPGQGPTLHF
NA,TRBV20-1,TRBD1,TRBJ2-7,TGCAGTGCTCGCCGGGACAGGGGGCAATACGAGCAGTACTTC,CSARRDRGQYEQYF
few,TRBV6-2/TRBV6-3,NA,TRBJ2-1,TGTGCCAGCAGTTACCGTACCTCCTACAATGAGCAGTTCTTC,CASSYRTSYNEQFF
many,TRBV7-9,TRBD2,TRBJ2-7,TGTGCCAGCAGCCCAGCACTAGCGGGGGCTGGGGAGCAGTACTTC,CASSPALAGAGEQYF
few,TRBV10-3,NA,TRBJ2-7,TGTGCCATCAGTGAGGGGGGGCACAGGGCTGGCTACGAGCAGTACTTC,CAISEGGHRAGYEQYF
NA,TRBV13,NA,TRBJ1-6,TGTGCCAGCAGCTTAGGGCTTCGGGCCCTCCACTTT,CASSLGLRALHF
NA,TRBV20-1,NA,TRBJ1-6,TGCAGTGCTAGACTACAGGGACCTAATTCACCCCTCCACTTT,CSARLQGPNSPLHF
few,TRBV7-9,NA,TRBJ1-2,TGTGCCAGCAGCAACCCTGGGGGTAACTATGGCTACACCTTC,CASSNPGGNYGYTF